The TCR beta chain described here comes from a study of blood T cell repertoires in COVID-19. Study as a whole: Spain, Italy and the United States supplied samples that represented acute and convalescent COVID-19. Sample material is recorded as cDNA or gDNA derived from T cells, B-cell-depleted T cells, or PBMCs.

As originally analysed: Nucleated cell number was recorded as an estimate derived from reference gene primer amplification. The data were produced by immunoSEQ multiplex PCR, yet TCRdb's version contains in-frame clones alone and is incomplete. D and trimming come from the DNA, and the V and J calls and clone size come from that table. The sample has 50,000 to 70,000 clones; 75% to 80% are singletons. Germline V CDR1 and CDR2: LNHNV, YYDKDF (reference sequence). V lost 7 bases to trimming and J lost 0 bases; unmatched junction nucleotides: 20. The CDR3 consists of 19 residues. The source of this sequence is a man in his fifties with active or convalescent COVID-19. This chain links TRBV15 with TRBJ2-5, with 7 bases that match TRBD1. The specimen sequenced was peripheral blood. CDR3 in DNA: TGTGCCACCACCAGTTCTTTATACACAGGGGTTCAGTACCAAGAGACCCAGTACTTC. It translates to CATTSSLYTGVQYQETQYF.